This T cell receptor (beta chain) was documented in a study of regulatory T cells in long-lasting Graves disease. Study-wide results and limits: Less diverse TCR repertoires were seen in persistent Graves' patients than in newly diagnosed ones. Persistent patients shared some 2,500 public clonotypes among themselves. Newly diagnosed patients shared fewer, at around 970. Persistent disease was associated with favored TRBV28 usage and with favored use of TRBJ1-2 and TRBJ2-5.

Time point defined: persistent/refractory GD, antithyroid drugs over 5 years with positive TRAb. There was RNA extracted from PBMCs, and the TCR library was made from it. Peripheral blood, roughly 8.8 milliliters of it, was drawn into EDTA tubes. Libraries of TCR beta came from iRepertoire HTBI primers plus Arm-PCR of CDR3 regions. In TCRdb, the multiplex PCR reads were re-called with MiXCR into one record per CDR3 protein. There are roughly 450,000 distinct CDR3 sequences in the sample; 22% occur only once, and about 12% lies in the top ten. The CDR3 extends over 16 amino acids. J lost 1 base, V lost 4 bases, and 10 bases had no gene match. From germline, CDR1 is SGHTA and CDR2 FQGNSA. This clonotype was seen repeatedly, ten times or more. Its antigen is undetermined.

This sequence originates from a female donor with Graves disease. V and J are TRBV7-2 and TRBJ2-7, with TRBD1 identical over 7 bases. The sequences come from peripheral blood mononuclear cells (PBMCs), collected when the disease was refractory, from a patient treated with antithyroid drugs. Here the CDR3 reads CASSSSGTAFSYEQYF. For the CDR3, the DNA is TGTGCCAGCAGCTCTTCCGGGACAGCCTTTTCCTACGAGCAGTACTTC. The full variable domain, with the rest looked up from reference TRBV7-2 and TRBJ2-7, is GAGVSQSPSNKVTEKGKDVELRCDPISGHTALYWYRQSLGQGLEFLIYFQGNSAPDKSGLPSDRFSAERTGGSVSTLTIQRTQQEDSAVYLCASSSSGTAFSYEQYFGPGTRLTVT.